This TCR beta chain appears in the sequencing data of a study of monozygotic twins with inflammatory bowel disease. Study results and caveats: Among patients, repertoires may have gained variability from differing immunosuppressive treatments.

Points on this clonotype: The antigen remains unidentified.

Around 3,600 ng of total RNA went into each TCR library. A 6-nucleotide sample barcode was carried by the UMIs, which template switching added. cDNA encoding TCRalpha and TCRbeta underwent two nested PCRs of roughly 16 and 10 cycles, each of which was followed by bead purification. TCRdb reprocessed the 5' RACE reads and keeps a single row for each CDR3 protein, giving no DNA. The table for this sample gives about 170,000 distinct CDR3 sequences. The CDR3 is 13 residues long. Germline V gene sequence: CDR1 SNHLY, CDR2 FYNNEI. The source of this sequence is a human donor with ulcerative colitis or Crohn's disease, or a healthy co-twin of an affected twin (not recorded which). The sequencing input was blood. The chain has TRBV2 and TRBJ1-5. The CDR3 protein is CASRREDPQPQHF.